This is a list of T cell receptor beta chains from one sample in a study of CD8 T cells in ankylosing spondylitis. TCRdb re-analysed the 5' RACE reads in MiXCR, keeping a single row per CDR3 protein. The repertoire has about 240,000 distinct CDR3 sequences, over 8.5% of them found once; the top ten carry approximately 6.2%. The sample comprised blood, either unsorted or a sorted T cell fraction (not recorded which). Receptor source: a male donor with ankylosing spondylitis or in good health (not recorded which). The CDR3 runs from the conserved cysteine through the conserved F or W. The order of the fields is V gene, J gene, clone size, D gene, CDR3 protein, CDR3 DNA. D genes are given only for firm matches. Size values are once, few and many counts, or a class for expanded clones, and some rows have none.

TRBV30,TRBJ2-6,many,NA,CAWSVFGANVLTF,TGTGCCTGGAGTGTATTTGGGGCCAACGTCCTGACTTTC
TRBV10-3,TRBJ2-2,many,NA,CAISEDHTGELFF,TGTGCCATCAGTGAGGACCACACCGGGGAGCTGTTTTTT
TRBV6-1,TRBJ1-2,many,NA,CASSDGLNYGYTF,TGTGCCAGCAGTGACGGATTGAACTATGGCTACACCTTC
TRBV10-3,TRBJ1-2,many,TRBD1,CAISGTGFGYGYTF,TGTGCCATCAGTGGGACAGGGTTCGGCTATGGCTACACCTTC
TRBV29-1,TRBJ1-4,many,NA,CSALDEKLFF,TGCAGCGCACTAGATGAAAAACTGTTTTTT
TRBV12-3/TRBV12-4,TRBJ1-5,many,NA,CASSLERGQPQHF,TGTGCCAGCAGTCTTGAGAGGGGTCAGCCCCAGCATTTT
TRBV2,TRBJ1-2,NA,NA,CASSRRDYGYTF,TGTGCCAGCAGCCGCAGGGACTATGGCTACACCTTC
TRBV7-2,TRBJ1-1,few,NA,CASSSRAGNTEAFF,TGTGCCAGCAGCTCCCGGGCGGGGAACACTGAAGCTTTCTTT
TRBV5-1,TRBJ2-7,few,TRBD2,CASGPGLASYEQYF,TGCGCCAGCGGACCAGGACTAGCCTCCTACGAGCAGTACTTC
TRBV7-9,TRBJ2-7,many,NA,CASSFQSYEQYF,TGTGCCAGCAGCTTCCAGTCGTACGAGCAGTACTTC
TRBV4-3,TRBJ1-1,NA,TRBD1,CASSPGTASNTEAFF,TGCGCCAGCAGCCCGGGGACAGCTTCGAACACTGAAGCTTTCTTT
TRBV11-2,TRBJ2-7,many,NA,CASSFLLGSYEQYF,TGTGCCAGCAGCTTCCTACTAGGCTCCTACGAGCAGTACTTC
TRBV24-1,TRBJ2-2,many,TRBD2,CATSEQASGKEDTGELFF,TGTGCCACCAGTGAACAGGCTAGCGGCAAGGAGGACACCGGGGAGCTGTTTTTT
TRBV20-1,TRBJ2-1,many,TRBD2,CSASPREATYNEQFF,TGCAGTGCTAGCCCGCGGGAGGCAACCTACAATGAGCAGTTCTTC
TRBV7-7,TRBJ1-1,few,NA,CASSYQRNTEAFF,TGTGCTAGCAGCTACCAGAGGAACACTGAAGCTTTCTTT
TRBV29-1,TRBJ1-2,many,NA,CSIEKSGIYGYTF,TGCAGCATTGAGAAATCCGGAATCTATGGCTACACCTTC
TRBV20-1,TRBJ1-1,few,NA,CSASIEVGTEAFF,TGCAGTGCTAGCATCGAGGTTGGCACTGAAGCTTTCTTT
TRBV19,TRBJ1-1,many,NA,CATFWDTAFF,TGTGCCACTTTCTGGGACACCGCTTTCTTT
TRBV5-1,TRBJ2-1,many,TRBD2,CASSRRLAGEYEQFF,TGCGCCAGCAGCCGCCGACTAGCGGGGGAGTATGAGCAGTTCTTC
TRBV7-8,TRBJ2-1,many,NA,CASSLVWGDSSYNEQFF,TGTGCCAGCAGCTTAGTATGGGGGGATAGCTCCTACAATGAGCAGTTCTTC
TRBV5-1,TRBJ2-5,many,TRBD1,CASREGQGGQETQYF,TGCGCCAGCAGAGAGGGACAGGGGGGACAAGAGACCCAGTACTTC
TRBV4-2,TRBJ2-3,many,NA,CASSQDLGARGPDTQYF,TGTGCCAGCAGCCAAGATCTGGGGGCACGGGGGCCAGATACGCAGTATTTT
TRBV6-2/TRBV6-3,TRBJ2-7,many,NA,CASSSHKANEQYF,TGTGCCAGCAGTTCGCATAAGGCCAACGAGCAGTACTTC
TRBV20-1,TRBJ2-5,many,NA,CSARDHRTTETQYF,TGCAGTGCTAGAGATCACAGGACTACAGAGACCCAGTACTTC
TRBV5-1,TRBJ2-2,many,NA,CASVERGNTGELFF,TGCGCCAGCGTAGAGAGGGGAAACACCGGGGAGCTGTTTTTT
TRBV3-1,TRBJ1-1,few,NA,CASSQDLRGTEAFF,TGTGCCAGCAGCCAGGATCTCCGTGGTACTGAAGCTTTCTTT
TRBV6-2/TRBV6-3,TRBJ1-5,many,TRBD1,CASSSPGQAGQPQHF,TGTGCCAGCAGCTCACCTGGACAGGCCGGTCAGCCCCAGCATTTT
TRBV20-1,TRBJ1-5,many,NA,CSARPRGGPNQPQHF,TGCAGTGCTAGACCCAGGGGAGGGCCCAATCAGCCCCAGCATTTT
TRBV19,TRBJ2-7,many,TRBD2,CASSIASGSFYEQYF,TGTGCCAGTAGTATAGCTAGCGGGAGTTTTTACGAGCAGTACTTC
TRBV20-1,TRBJ2-1,many,NA,CSARVWSEQFF,TGCAGTGCTAGAGTCTGGAGTGAGCAGTTCTTC
TRBV27,TRBJ2-1,many,TRBD1,CASRMGQSSYNEQFF,TGTGCCAGCAGGATGGGACAGAGCTCCTACAATGAGCAGTTCTTC
TRBV12-3/TRBV12-4,TRBJ1-6,many,NA,CASSLMTPGANSPLHF,TGTGCCAGCAGTCTCATGACACCCGGGGCTAATTCACCCCTCCACTTT
TRBV18,TRBJ2-5,many,TRBD1,CASSPSGQEETQYF,TGTGCCAGCTCACCCTCGGGACAGGAGGAGACCCAGTACTTC
TRBV7-9,TRBJ1-1,NA,TRBD1,CASSAYRGPEAFF,TGTGCCAGCAGCGCATACAGGGGCCCTGAAGCTTTCTTT
TRBV5-1,TRBJ2-1,NA,TRBD2,CAGSISGSYNEQFF,TGCGCCGGCAGCATTAGCGGGTCCTACAATGAGCAGTTCTTC
TRBV7-2,TRBJ2-7,NA,TRBD2,CASSLVGSGKAYEQYF,TGTGCCAGCAGCTTAGTCGGTAGCGGGAAGGCCTACGAGCAGTACTTC
TRBV19,TRBJ2-5,many,NA,CASSIGQIQETQYF,TGTGCCAGTAGTATAGGACAGATTCAAGAGACCCAGTACTTC
TRBV7-2,TRBJ2-3,many,NA,CASSLTGRSDTQYF,TGTGCCAGCAGCTTAACAGGGAGGTCAGATACGCAGTATTTT
TRBV7-2,TRBJ1-3,many,NA,CASSLVPDSGNTIYF,TGTGCCAGCAGCTTAGTCCCGGACTCTGGAAACACCATATATTTT
TRBV12-3/TRBV12-4,TRBJ1-2,many,NA,CASSLALGPSYGYTF,TGTGCCAGCAGTTTAGCCCTGGGACCGTCCTATGGCTACACCTTC
TRBV12-3/TRBV12-4,TRBJ2-3,NA,TRBD2,CASSLLGLANTDTQYF,TGTGCCAGCAGTTTACTGGGACTAGCGAACACAGATACGCAGTATTTT
TRBV29-1,TRBJ1-1,few,TRBD1,CSAQTGGWNTEAFF,TGCAGCGCTCAGACAGGGGGCTGGAACACTGAAGCTTTCTTT
TRBV12-3/TRBV12-4,TRBJ1-1,many,TRBD1,CASSARPGTGNSADNTEAFF,TGTGCCAGCAGTGCCCGTCCCGGGACAGGGAACTCGGCTGATAACACTGAAGCTTTCTTT
TRBV20-1,TRBJ2-2,many,TRBD1,CSAWDRGQAGELFF,TGCAGTGCTTGGGACAGGGGTCAGGCCGGGGAGCTGTTTTTT